This T cell receptor (beta chain) derives from a study of regulatory T cells in long-lasting Graves disease. Study-level information: Patients with persistent Graves' disease had over 5 years of antithyroid drugs and persistent TSH receptor antibodies.

HTBI primers from iRepertoire and Arm-PCR of CDR3 regions yielded the TCR beta libraries. In the authors' workflow: Identification across samples found some 60 TRBV and fewer than 15 TRBJ segments. TCRdb called the multiplex PCR reads again in MiXCR, with one record for every CDR3 protein. The V and J calls and clone size come from TCRdb's table, not from the authors' own analysis. The sample has approximately 360,000 distinct CDR3 sequences, 23% seen once. As for time point: persistent/refractory GD, antithyroid drugs over 5 years with positive TRAb. The TCR library was made from RNA that had been extracted from PBMCs in TRIzol. The patient group derived from an endocrinology department in Xi'an, China. Staff drew around 10 milliliters of peripheral blood into EDTA tubes. The V end lost 1 base, the J end lost 0 bases, and 9 bases lay between the germline ends. From germline, CDR1 is KGHSH and CDR2 LQKENI. This CDR3 is built from 15 residues.

The receptor was derived from a woman aged 40-49 years with Graves disease. This specimen was peripheral blood mononuclear cells (PBMCs), taken when the disease was refractory, from a patient treated with antithyroid drugs. The chain carries TRBV18 and TRBJ2-5; D not certain. The CDR3 DNA reads TGTGCCAGCTCACCACGGGGTAGCCACCAAGAGACCCAGTACTTC. It encodes CASSPRGSHQETQYF.